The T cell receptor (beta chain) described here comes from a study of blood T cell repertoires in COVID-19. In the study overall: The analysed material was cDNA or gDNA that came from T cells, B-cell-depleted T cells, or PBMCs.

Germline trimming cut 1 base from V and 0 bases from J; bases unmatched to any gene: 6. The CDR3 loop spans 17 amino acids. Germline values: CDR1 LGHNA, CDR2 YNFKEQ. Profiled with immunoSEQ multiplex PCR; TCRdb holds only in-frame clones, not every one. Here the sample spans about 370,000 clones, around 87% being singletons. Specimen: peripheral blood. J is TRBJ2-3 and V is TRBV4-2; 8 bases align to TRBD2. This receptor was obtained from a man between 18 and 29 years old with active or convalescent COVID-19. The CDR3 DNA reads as TGTGCCAGCAGCCAAGCGCGGGCTAGCGGGAGCACAGATACGCAGTATTTT. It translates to CASSQARASGSTDTQYF.